The entry below describes one T cell receptor (beta chain). Antigen specificity is unknown. These data are taken from a study of shared clonotypes between healthy human individuals. General observations from the study: Generally, naive subsets (rather than memory subsets) showed larger estimated richness.

In germline, CDR1 is MNHNS, CDR2 SASEGT. CDR3 length: 20 amino acids. With 1 base clipped from V and 10 bases from J, the junction kept 24 bases outside the gene matches. It was across several immunoSEQ plates that each subset's genomic DNA was evenly split. Replicate PCRs run on sorted subsets employed about 220 ng DNA, roughly 30,000 T cell genomes. Sequenced by immunoSEQ multiplex PCR; TCRdb stores in-frame clones only, minus some. The table includes around 2,000,000 clones, about 95% detected once. The naive CD8 subset, CD45RO-negative cells positively selected for CCR7, excluded terminally differentiated effector memory CD45RA+ cells.

The chain employs TRBV6-1 and TRBJ2-2, with 7 bases matching TRBD1. This TCR derives from a man aged 18 to 30 in good health. Sequences were obtained from naive CD8+ T cells sorted from blood. The CDR3 DNA reads TGTGCCAGCAGTGAAGGGGAAATACGATCATTGACAGGGATGAAGAAGGAGCTGTTTTTT. This sequence encodes CASSEGEIRSLTGMKKELFF.